Below are 26 T cell receptor beta chains sequenced from a single sample in a study of vaccination effects on CD4 cells after COVID-19. The assay was immunoSEQ multiplex PCR, and TCRdb's table has in-frame clones only and misses some. The sample gives more than 45,000 clones, more than 60% of which show up once; 2.5% to 3.5% is in the top ten. The antigens these receptors bind are not known. Following 10 days of culture, CD4+ T cells were isolated. Here the sequenced sample was CD4+ T cells from PBMCs cultured without peptide, taken before COVID-19 vaccination. These receptor sequences come from a human donor who received a COVID-19 vaccine.

V is TRBV7-9 and J is TRBJ1-1; D may be TRBD1 (6 bases). The V gene lost 1 base and the J gene lost 1 base, with 13 bases spanning the gap. This CDR3 has 16 residues. Germline CDR1 is SEHNR and CDR2 is FQNEAQ (reference sequence). Here the CDR3 DNA reads TGTGCCAGCAGCTTAGGAGCAGGGGCCGCGAACACTGAAGCTTTCTTT. It specifies CASSLGAGAANTEAFF. The full variable domain, rest sourced from reference TRBV7-9 and TRBJ1-1, is DTGVSQNPRHKITKRGQNVTFRCDPISEHNRLYWYRQTLGQGPEFLTYFQNEAQLEKSRLLSDRFSAERPKGSFSTLEIQRTEQGDSAMYLCASSLGAGAANTEAFFGQGTRLTVV.

The chain combines TRBV5-1 with TRBJ2-1; D is unclear. V lost 4 bases and J lost 4, with 18 bases in between. Per the germline V gene, CDR1 is SGHRS and CDR2 is YFSETQ. The CDR3 contains 16 residues. DNA of the CDR3: TGCGCCAGCAGCACCCCAACCCCGTGGCCATACAATGAGCAGTTCTTC. As protein: CASSTPTPWPYNEQFF.

The rearrangement uses TRBV6-1 and TRBJ2-7; 11 nucleotides match TRBD2. The CDR3 spans 15 residues. Germline CDR1 and CDR2: MNHNS and SASEGT. J was trimmed by 2 bases and V by 2 bases; bases with no gene match: 2. In DNA, the CDR3 is TGTGCCAGCAGTGAAACTAGCGGGGGTCCCTACGAGCAGTACGTC. The encoded protein is CASSETSGGPYEQYV.

The V gene is TRBV30, the J gene TRBJ2-4; TRBD1 aligns across 7 bases. Trimming at V came to 0 bases and at J to 7 bases, leaving 6 bases not matched to a gene. The CDR3 has 14 residues. Germline CDR1 is GTSNPN and CDR2 is SVGIG (reference sequence). The CDR3 bases are TGTGCCTGGAGTGTTCCTGACAGGGCGAACATTCAGTACTTC. Translating it yields CAWSVPDRANIQYF.

The chain joins TRBV2 to TRBJ2-5; TRBD1 matches at 7 bases. Unmatched junction bases numbered 5, after V lost 5 bases and J lost 2 bases. Germline V gene data show CDR1 as SNHLY and CDR2 as FYNNEI. CDR3 length: 14 residues. Here the CDR3 DNA reads TGTGCCAGCAGTCCCTGGACAGGACAAGAGACCCAGTACTTC. Translation gives CASSPWTGQETQYF.

CDR3 sequence: CASSDPRTGGNQPQHF. CDR3 in DNA: TGTGCCAGCAGTGACCCGCGGACAGGGGGCAATCAGCCCCAGCATTTT. V gene TRBV25-1 combines with J gene TRBJ1-5; the match to TRBD1 covers 9 bases. The V and J ends lost 3 bases and 2 bases, in that order; junction bases with no gene match: 5. The CDR3 covers 16 residues. Per germline, CDR1 MGHDK and CDR2 SYGVNS.

This chain uses TRBV5-1 with TRBJ2-3; D remains ambiguous. Trimming shortened V by 0 bases and J by 0 bases, and 5 bases separated the two germline ends. This CDR3 region has 14 residues. Germline V gene data show CDR1 as SGHRS and CDR2 as YFSETQ. In DNA, the CDR3 is TGCGCCAGCAGCTTGGATCGTAGCACAGATACGCAGTATTTT. Amino acid sequence: CASSLDRSTDTQYF.

The chain links TRBV11-2 to TRBJ1-1; no clear D. Germline loops: CDR1 SGHAT, CDR2 FQNNGV. The CDR3 covers 10 residues. V lost 5 bases and J lost 5, with 3 bases in between. In DNA, the CDR3 is TGTGCCAGCAGCCCGACTGAAGCTTTCTTT. It translates to CASSPTEAFF.

The V call is TRBV6-2 or TRBV6-3, the J call TRBJ2-5; tentatively, D is TRBD1 (6 bases). Germline V gene sequence: CDR1 MNHEY, CDR2 SVGEGT. The CDR3 consists of 14 residues. The ends were cut back, 4 bases at V and 3 bases at J, with 12 bases in the middle. The CDR3 spells CASSSRTAEETQYF. CDR3 coding DNA: TGTGCCAGCAGTTCCCGGACAGCGGAAGAGACCCAGTACTTC.

The chain recombines TRBV5-4 with TRBJ2-5; a possible D gene is TRBD2 (6 bases). Germline-derived CDR1 and CDR2 are SGHNT and YYREEE (reference sequence). This CDR3 is built from 15 residues. V was trimmed by 4 bases and J by 4 bases, leaving 17 bases between them. CDR3 sequence: CASSLESGVRETQYF. The CDR3 coding sequence is TGTGCCAGCAGCCTGGAGTCGGGGGTGAGAGAGACCCAGTACTTC. Filled out from reference TRBV5-4 and TRBJ2-5, the complete variable domain reads ETGVTQSPTHLIKTRGQQVTLRCSSQSGHNTVSWYQQALGQGPQFIFQYYREEENGRGNFPPRFSGLQFPNYSSELNVNALELDDSALYLCASSLESGVRETQYFGPGTRLLVL.

The chain employs TRBV27 and TRBJ2-7; 7 bases match TRBD2. With V trimmed by 5 bases and J by 3 bases, 10 bases remained unmatched. The CDR3 runs to 15 residues. Germline CDR1 MNHEY, CDR2 SMNVEV (reference sequence). The CDR3: CASSPYGRGFYEQYV. The CDR3 coding sequence is TGTGCCAGCAGTCCCTACGGGCGGGGGTTCTACGAGCAGTACGTC.

This chain uses TRBV12-3 or TRBV12-4 with TRBJ1-5; TRBD1 matches at 7 bases. The CDR3 covers 12 residues. Germline trimming cut 6 bases from V and 5 bases from J; bases unmatched to any gene: 1. For the CDR3, the DNA is TGTGCCAGCAGGACAGGGTATCAGCCCCAGCATTTT. Protein: CASRTGYQPQHF.

This chain connects TRBV28 to TRBJ2-3; maybe TRBD1 (6 bases). From germline, CDR1 is MDHEN and CDR2 SYDVKM. Deletions cut 6 bases from V and 0 bases from J, with 10 bases between. CDR3 size: 14 residues. CDR3 amino acids: CASRDRRSTDTQYF. Here the CDR3 DNA reads TGTGCCAGCAGGGACAGAAGAAGCACAGATACGCAGTATTTT.

The chain joins TRBV6-6 to TRBJ2-7, with D perhaps TRBD1 or TRBD2 (6 bases each). The V end was cut by 5 bases, the J end by 0 bases, with 11 bases between. This CDR3 contains 14 residues. Germline V CDR1 and CDR2: MNHNY, SVGAGI (reference sequence). CDR3 sequence reads: CASSRGASSYEQYV. In DNA, the CDR3 is TGTGCCAGCAGTAGGGGGGCTAGCTCCTACGAGCAGTACGTC.

The V and J genes are TRBV5-1 and TRBJ1-1; 7 bases align to TRBD1. The length of the CDR3 is 17 residues. Germline V CDR1 and CDR2: SGHRS, YFSETQ. The junction had 15 bases not matched to a gene; V was cut back by 7 bases and J by 0 bases. In DNA, the CDR3 is TGCGCCAGCTATGAAACCAGGGGGACGGGGATGAACACTGAAGCTTTCTTT. Protein sequence: CASYETRGTGMNTEAFF. The complete variable domain, with remaining parts taken from reference TRBV5-1 and TRBJ1-1, reads KAGVTQTPRYLIKTRGQQVTLSCSPISGHRSVSWYQQTPGQGLQFLFEYFSETQRNKGNFPGRFSGRQFSNSRSEMNVSTLELGDSALYLCASYETRGTGMNTEAFFGQGTRLTVV.

The V gene is TRBV28, the J gene TRBJ1-5, with D perhaps TRBD1 (5 bases). The CDR3 spans 16 residues. The ends were cut back, 2 bases at V and 7 bases at J, with 18 bases in the middle. Germline CDR1 and CDR2: MDHEN and SYDVKM. The CDR3 loop is CASSLNTGTPRQPQHF. CDR3 sequence (DNA): TGTGCCAGCAGTTTAAACACCGGGACCCCGAGGCAGCCCCAGCATTTT. Drawing the rest from reference TRBV28 and TRBJ1-5, the complete variable domain is DVKVTQSSRYLVKRTGEKVFLECVQDMDHENMFWYRQDPGLGLRLIYFSYDVKMKEKGDIPEGYSVSREKKERFSLILESASTNQTSMYLCASSLNTGTPRQPQHFGDGTRLSIL.

This clone was picked up one time. This chain uses TRBV5-1 with TRBJ1-6, with D unclear. There are 14 residues in the CDR3. Between the trimmed V and J ends, which lost 0 bases and 7 bases, there was a span of 8 bases. The germline V gene has CDR1 SGHRS and CDR2 YFSETQ. CDR3 region: CASSLGLRNSPLHF. The CDR3 DNA is TGCGCCAGCAGCTTGGGACTGAGAAATTCACCCCTCCACTTT.

The chain is built from TRBV5-1 and TRBJ2-5, with 8 bases that match TRBD1. This CDR3 spans 16 amino acids. With 0 bases clipped from V and 4 bases from J, the junction kept 8 bases outside the gene matches. The germline gives CDR1 SGHRS, CDR2 YFSETQ. CDR3 sequence: CASSLAVVRGPETQYF. CDR3 sequence (DNA): TGCGCCAGCAGCTTGGCCGTGGTCAGGGGGCCAGAGACCCAGTACTTC.

The V and J genes are TRBV4-3 and TRBJ1-3, with a tentative D call TRBD1 (6 bases). Germline assignment: CDR1 LGHNA and CDR2 YSLEER. This CDR3 has 17 amino acids. Trimming left V 0 bases short and J 2 bases short, with 14 bases between. In DNA, the CDR3 is TGCGCCAGCAGCCAAGATTTTCCGGGGGGCACTGGAAACACCATATATTTT. It specifies CASSQDFPGGTGNTIYF.

The chain joins TRBV18 to TRBJ2-7, with 9 nucleotides matching TRBD1. The CDR3 loop spans 12 amino acids. Trimming cost V 4 bases and J 6 bases; bases outside gene matches: 1. The germline gives CDR1 KGHSH, CDR2 LQKENI. The CDR3 is CASSRDRAEQYV. The CDR3 DNA reads TGTGCCAGCTCACGGGACAGGGCCGAGCAGTACGTC.

The rearrangement uses TRBV5-4 and TRBJ2-5; D might be TRBD2 (5 bases). V lost 1 base to trimming and J lost 3 bases, with 7 bases between them. CDR1 SGHNT and CDR2 YYREEE come from the germline V gene (reference sequence). The CDR3 runs to 13 residues. The CDR3 DNA sequence: TGTGCCAGCAGCTTGCGGGGAAAAGAGACCCAGTACTTC. As protein: CASSLRGKETQYF.

V is TRBV7-2 and J is TRBJ1-1, with D tentatively TRBD1 (5 bases). Germline CDR1 SGHTA, CDR2 FQGNSA. The CDR3 is 14 amino acids. With 6 bases removed from V and 4 bases from J, the gap between germline ends came to 15 bases. The CDR3 sequence: CASSPHSGLTEAFF. The DNA for the CDR3 is TGTGCCAGCAGTCCCCACTCGGGGCTCACTGAAGCTTTCTTT.

The chain carries TRBV7-2 and TRBJ1-1; 7 nucleotides align to TRBD1. CDR1 is SGHTA and CDR2 is FQGNSA in the germline V gene. CDR3 length: 14 amino acids. The V segment lost 5 bases and the J segment 0 bases; nucleotides outside the gene matches: 3. The CDR3 here is CASSPGQVNTEAFF. DNA for the CDR3: TGTGCCAGCAGCCCCGGACAGGTGAACACTGAAGCTTTCTTT.

The chain recombines TRBV6-5 with TRBJ2-5; either TRBD1 or TRBD2 may supply D (5 bases each). Germline lookup yields CDR1 MNHEY and CDR2 SVGAGI. The V gene lost 6 bases and the J gene lost 5 bases, with 16 bases spanning the gap. The CDR3 is made up of 14 amino acids. In nucleotides, the CDR3 is TGTGCCAGCAGGAGGGACGCGGGTAGGGAGACCCAGTACTTC. Its protein is CASRRDAGRETQYF.

The J gene is TRBJ2-7, the V gene TRBV2, with 12 positions matching TRBD1. The germline V gene encodes CDR1 SNHLY and CDR2 FYNNEI. V lost 8 bases, J lost 2 bases, and 4 bases stayed unmatched. CDR3 length: 14 residues. The CDR3 protein is CASVRDRGPYEQYV. CDR3 nucleotides: TGTGCCAGCGTCAGGGACAGGGGGCCCTACGAGCAGTACGTC.

There are a few counts of this clone. This chain links TRBV4-2 with TRBJ2-1; 8 nucleotides align to TRBD1. CDR3 length: 17 residues. V lost 0 bases and J lost 0; bases outside the gene matches: 4. Per the germline V gene, CDR1 is LGHNA and CDR2 is YNFKEQ. The CDR3 DNA reads as TGTGCCAGCAGCCAAGATGGGACAGGTAACTCCTACAATGAGCAGTTCTTC. Its protein is CASSQDGTGNSYNEQFF.